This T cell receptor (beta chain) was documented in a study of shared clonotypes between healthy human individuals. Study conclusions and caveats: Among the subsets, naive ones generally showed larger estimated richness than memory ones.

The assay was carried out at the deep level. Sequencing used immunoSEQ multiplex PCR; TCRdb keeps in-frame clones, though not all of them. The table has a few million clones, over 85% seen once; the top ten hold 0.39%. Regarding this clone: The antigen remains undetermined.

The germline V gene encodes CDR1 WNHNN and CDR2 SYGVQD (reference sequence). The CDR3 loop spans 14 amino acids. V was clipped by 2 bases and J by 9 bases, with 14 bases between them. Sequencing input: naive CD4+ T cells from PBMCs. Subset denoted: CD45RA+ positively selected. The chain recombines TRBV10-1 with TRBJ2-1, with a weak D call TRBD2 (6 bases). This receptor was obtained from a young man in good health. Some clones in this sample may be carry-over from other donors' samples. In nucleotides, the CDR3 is TGCGCCAGCAGTGAGGGCGGGACTTTGGGTGAGCAGTTCTTC. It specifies CASSEGGTLGEQFF.